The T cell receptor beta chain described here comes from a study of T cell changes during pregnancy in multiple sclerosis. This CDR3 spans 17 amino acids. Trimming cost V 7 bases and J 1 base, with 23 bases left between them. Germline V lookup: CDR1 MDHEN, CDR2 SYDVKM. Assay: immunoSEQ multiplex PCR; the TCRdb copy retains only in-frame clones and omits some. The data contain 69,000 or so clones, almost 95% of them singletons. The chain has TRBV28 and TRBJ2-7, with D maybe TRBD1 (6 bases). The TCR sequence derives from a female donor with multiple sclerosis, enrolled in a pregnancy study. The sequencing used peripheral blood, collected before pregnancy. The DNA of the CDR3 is TGTGCCAGCATAGCCTCGCCATCGACAGGACGTTCCTACGAGCAGTACTTC. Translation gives CASIASPSTGRSYEQYF.